This T cell receptor beta chain originates from a study of Graves' ophthalmopathy and Graves' hyperthyroidism (dated by TCRdb to the late 2010s). Looking at the study overall: Peripheral blood was collected before any treatment was given, at the time of initial diagnosis. To tell Graves' ophthalmopathy apart from Graves' hyperthyroidism, and to predict which patients would progress to ophthalmopathy, the study relied on TCR beta repertoire signatures. In total, around 140 blood samples were TCR-sequenced: 43 ophthalmopathy, some 72 hyperthyroidism and approximately 17 hyperthyroidism-to-ophthalmopathy patients. A discovery set of 95 to 100 patients (approximately 42 ophthalmopathy, 57 stable hyperthyroidism) was enrolled to explore V-J signatures distinguishing ophthalmopathy from hyperthyroidism. An independent validation cohort was composed of 18 hyperthyroidism patients and around 16 patients who later progressed from hyperthyroidism to ophthalmopathy. In five or six hyperthyroidism patients, T-cell repertoires of thyroid tissue and blood were compared. After sampling, hyperthyroidism patients received methimazole starting at 30 mg daily, and ophthalmopathy patients received high-dose intravenous methylprednisolone.

The investigation overall reported the following: In validation, the model predicted ophthalmopathy progression with about 71% sensitivity and 72.22% specificity; eleven to twelve predicted patients were CT-confirmed with GO in a median of approximately 6.5 months. Among expanded thyroid clonotypes with frequency above 0.001, most also showed up in blood, which suggests that blood repertoires may reflect the thyroid immune response. In cross-validation, the 13-signature model distinguished ophthalmopathy from stable hyperthyroidism with approximately 90% sensitivity and around 81% specificity, and in the test set the corresponding values were approximately 80% and 68%. Sample size was not predetermined statistically, and investigators were not blinded to group allocation.

A few counts support this clonotype. Its antigen target is currently unknown. Base qualities are not at hand, and no much larger clone is one base apart. Its CDR3 holds 15 amino acids, cysteine through phenylalanine. Of all the DNA, just the CDR3 is kept, 45 bases in frame from base 1. Taken from the germline V gene (reference sequence), the CDR1 and CDR2 loops are MNHEY and SMNVEV. Here V drops 3 bases and J drops 6 bases, and the junction holds 4 bases not matched to any gene. Ophthalmopathy patients were characterized by moderately to severely active disease, a Clinical Activity Score of at least 3, a NOSPECS grade of at least 4, and a disease duration under 3 months. Anyone with other autoimmune diseases, uncontrolled infections, pregnancy or lactation was excluded from the study. Diagnosis was based on clinical symptoms, serum thyroxine, TRAb, thyroid ultrasound and orbital computed tomography. Using Ficoll-Paque density gradient centrifugation, PBMCs were isolated from 10 ml of fresh peripheral blood. Total RNA was extracted with Trizol reagent and quality-checked on an Agilent 2100 Bioanalyzer.

For repertoire sequencing, TCR beta CDR3 regions were amplified from RNA transcripts. HTBI primers and the Qiagen OneStep RT-PCR kit were used in a first-round RT-PCR, which was followed by a second-round multiplex PCR, size selection and purification. Sequencing of the libraries was carried out on an Illumina HiSeq2000 in paired-end mode with 100 bp reads. The authors' analysis ran thus. SOAPnuke was used to process the reads, removing any read that contained adapters or uncalled bases, had a mean Phred below 15, or lacked an exact match to the constant primer or identifier. COPE v1.2.5 was used to merge high-quality paired reads. Each unique nucleotide sequence was defined as a clonotype, and clonotypes were aligned to IMGT TRB V, D and J references with MiTCR v1.1. The analysis was limited to V-J combinations with a frequency above 0.0001, which together covered 99% to 99.2% of repertoires. For each V-J combination, a TCR clonal expansion and chaos score was defined as the ratio of F50 clonal expansion to chaos observed in the TCRdist matrix. Welch's t-statistics and random forest were used to narrow the features down to over ten V-J combinations, which were then fed into a naive Bayes classifier. The similarity between thyroid and blood repertoires was quantified using the Morisita-Horn index. The public reads were reprocessed in TCRdb via fastp at Q25 and MiXCR, keeping in-frame beta chains. Rows matching on CDR3 protein sequence are summarized as one entry with the most common DNA and genes. The V and J calls were not made by the authors but by TCRdb's processing. Counted in this sample were almost 750,000 distinct CDR3 sequences; 40% of them appeared once. About 40% of the sample is in the top ten clones.

The sequence joins TRBV27 to TRBJ1-6, and 8 junction bases match TRBD1. Material: peripheral blood. The receptor was isolated from an adult man with Graves' ophthalmopathy. The DNA is TGTGCCAGCAGTTTCGGACAGGGCGGTAATTCACCCCTCCACTTT. Its translation is CASSFGQGGNSPLHF.